This T cell receptor beta chain was recovered during a study of T cell repertoires in cytomegalovirus infection. Across the study: Epitope selection comprised recently identified HLA-C-restricted CMV epitopes and well-studied HLA-B-restricted CMV epitopes. Carrying CMV and the relevant HLA type showed in public TCR beta signatures. Study-level results: CMV-specific HLA-C-restricted TCR beta clonotypes dominated the ex vivo response. Identification of carriers of CMV plus the relevant HLA was performed using cumulative public TCR beta family frequency.

TCRdb ran MiXCR on the reads and lists one entry per CDR3 protein. The sample records approximately 1,000,000 distinct CDR3 sequences, approximately 31% being singletons. The CDR3 sequence is 14 residues long. V lost 0 bases to trimming and J lost 6 bases, with 9 bases between them. Per the germline V gene, CDR1 is MNHEY and CDR2 is SMNVEV (reference sequence). Concerning this clonotype itself: The antigen is not known.

The V and J genes are TRBV27 and TRBJ1-5; TRBD1 might be the D (5 bases). The sequenced sample was cultured CD8+ T cells from PBMCs, obtained from culture after CMV antigen stimulation. This TCR derives from a human donor in good health (CMV status not recorded). Some clones in this sample may be carry-over from other donors' samples. CDR3 sequence (DNA): TGTGCCAGCAGTTTATCCAGGGCTAGTCAGCCCCAGCATTTT. Its translation is CASSLSRASQPQHF.